A single sample is the source of the 8 T cell receptor beta chains below, sequenced in a study of blood T cell repertoires in COVID-19 (dated by TCRdb to 2018 to 2020). Receptor amplification or capture employed the immunoSEQ multiplex PCR assay. TCRdb took this table from immuneACCESS and kept in-frame rearrangements with V and J called. Such tables lack part of the clones; where checked against another copy, unresolved V genes explain under half of the gap, and the rest is unexplained. This sample gives nearly 400,000 clones in total; roughly 90% of them show up just once. Clones ranked in the top ten supply around 1.7% of the sample. The source material was PBMCs or T cells enriched from blood (not recorded which). The receptor set was obtained from a woman under 40 who had recovered from COVID-19.

The genes are TRBV11-3 and TRBJ2-7, with D perhaps TRBD1 (5 bases). The CDR3 runs 15 residues. Germline V CDR1 and CDR2: SGHNT, YENEEA. Between the trimmed V and J ends, which lost 1 base and 1 base, there was a span of 11 bases. The CDR3 DNA follows: TGTGCCAGCAGCTTAGGTTTGCAGGGATCCTACGAGCAGTACTTC. Its translation is CASSLGLQGSYEQYF.

In the case of this clone: The sample contains more than one DNA sequence encoding this CDR3. The CDR3 DNA follows: TGCGCCAGCAGCCTCGGGACAGGGGGCTACGAGCAGTACTTC. Translated, it gives CASSLGTGGYEQYF. This chain connects TRBV5-1 to TRBJ2-7; 11 nucleotides line up with TRBD1. The V segment lost 4 bases and the J segment 3 bases; nucleotides outside the gene matches: 3. The CDR3 runs to 14 residues. In germline, CDR1 is SGHRS, CDR2 YFSETQ.

This clone was recorded only once. The rearrangement links TRBV5-1 to TRBJ1-6; 7 nucleotides align to TRBD1. Germline values: CDR1 SGHRS, CDR2 YFSETQ. J was trimmed by 9 bases and V by 2 bases; bases with no gene match: 8. The CDR3 consists of 15 residues. The CDR3 here is CASSFGRQGVSPLHF. The CDR3 region has the DNA TGCGCCAGCAGCTTCGGCCGGCAGGGGGTTTCACCCCTCCACTTT.

This clone turned up a few times. The rearrangement links TRBV12-3 or TRBV12-4 to TRBJ1-1, with 9 bases matching TRBD1. J was trimmed by 9 bases and V by 3 bases; bases with no gene match: 2. The length of the CDR3 is 12 residues. This CDR3 reads CASSLGQGKAFF. CDR3 nucleotides: TGTGCCAGCAGTTTGGGACAGGGAAAAGCTTTCTTT.

This chain uses TRBV18 with TRBJ2-7; 9 positions agree with TRBD1. The CDR3 loop spans 16 amino acids. The V and J ends lost 3 bases and 3 bases, in that order; junction bases with no gene match: 9. In germline, CDR1 is KGHSH, CDR2 LQKENI. CDR3 region: CASSPTGTGQYYEQYF. CDR3 nucleotides: TGTGCCAGCTCACCGACCGGGACAGGGCAATACTACGAGCAGTACTTC.

This chain joins TRBV12-3 or TRBV12-4 and TRBJ1-2; D ambiguous. The CDR3 is made up of 11 amino acids. Trimming pared 3 bases from V and 8 bases from J, leaving 7 bases between. In nucleotides, the CDR3 is TGTGCCAGCAGTTTCAATCGGGGCTACACCTTC. Translating it yields CASSFNRGYTF.

The rearrangement links TRBV13 to TRBJ2-3; the D gene is possibly TRBD2 (6 bases). The CDR3 sequence is 15 residues long. Germline values: CDR1 PRHDT, CDR2 FYEKMQ (reference sequence). Trimming stripped 1 base from V and 5 bases from J, with 13 bases between. The CDR3: CASSLAQGGGDTQYF. CDR3 nucleotides: TGTGCCAGCAGCTTAGCGCAGGGAGGAGGAGATACGCAGTATTTT.

The V call is TRBV5-1, the J call TRBJ1-1; 7 bases are a match to TRBD1. The CDR3 spans 12 residues. Trimming removed 3 bases from V and 8 bases from J; junction bases left unmatched: 4. Germline V gene data show CDR1 as SGHRS and CDR2 as YFSETQ. The CDR3 DNA reads as TGCGCCAGCAGCTACATGGGACAGGAAGCTTTCTTT. It specifies CASSYMGQEAFF.